These 11 T cell receptor beta chains share one sample of origin, sequenced in a study of blood T cell repertoires in COVID-19. Measured with immunoSEQ multiplex PCR; TCRdb has only the in-frame clones, and not every one. Of approximately 140,000 clones detected, about four fifths appear once; the ten largest clones hold 8% to 10%. The sample was peripheral blood. The source of these receptors is a man aged 35 to 55 with active or convalescent COVID-19.

With respect to this clone: This sample includes further DNA sequences coding for the same CDR3. This chain connects TRBV18 to TRBJ1-1; 8 nucleotides match TRBD1. CDR1 is KGHSH, CDR2 LQKENI, per germline. After removal of 5 bases from V and 1 base from J, the junction contained 3 bases not matched to a gene. This CDR3 is 14 amino acids long. CDR3 DNA: TGTGCCAGCTCAGCCGACAGGGGGAACACTGAAGCTTTCTTT. It encodes CASSADRGNTEAFF. The variable domain in full, completed from reference TRBV18 and TRBJ1-1, reads NAGVMQNPRHLVRRRGQEARLRCSPMKGHSHVYWYRQLPEEGLKFMVYLQKENIIDESGMPKERFSAEFPKEGPSILRIQQVVRGDSAAYFCASSADRGNTEAFFGQGTRLTVV.

This chain uses TRBV6-1 with TRBJ2-2; TRBD1 is a possible D gene (5 bases). The germline V and J ends were trimmed by 3 bases and 5 bases, with 13 bases remaining between them. Germline V gene data show CDR1 as MNHNS and CDR2 as SASEGT. CDR3 length: 15 residues. The CDR3 nucleotides read TGTGCCAGCAGTGAGGCAGGGCGTCGGACCGGGGAGCTGTTTTTT. This gives the protein CASSEAGRRTGELFF.

This chain uses TRBV7-2 with TRBJ1-4; 7 bases fit TRBD1. CDR3 length equals 17 residues. Germline V gene data show CDR1 as SGHTA and CDR2 as FQGNSA. Trimming cost V 2 bases and J 3 bases; bases outside gene matches: 9. CDR3 region: CASSLYAGQDSNEKLFF. DNA for the CDR3: TGTGCCAGCAGCTTATACGCTGGACAGGATTCTAATGAAAAACTGTTTTTT. Together with reference TRBV7-2 and TRBJ1-4, the CDR3 gives the full variable domain: GAGVSQSPSNKVTEKGKDVELRCDPISGHTALYWYRQSLGQGLEFLIYFQGNSAPDKSGLPSDRFSAERTGGSVSTLTIQRTQQEDSAVYLCASSLYAGQDSNEKLFFGSGTQLSVL.

This rearrangement joins TRBV3-1 (or the pseudogene TRBV3-2) to TRBJ2-7, with TRBD2 matching over 8 bases. Unmatched junction bases numbered 14, after V lost 5 bases and J lost 2 bases. The CDR3 sequence is 17 residues long. From germline, CDR1 is LGHDT and CDR2 YNNKEL (reference sequence). The CDR3 DNA follows: TGTGCCAGCAGCAAGGGAGCGGGGGCTCGGCAAACCTACGAGCAGTACTTC. Encoded protein: CASSKGAGARQTYEQYF.

Worth noting for this clone: An end of the junction does not agree with germline; a read error may underlie this. The J gene is TRBJ1-3, the V gene TRBV19; D remains ambiguous. The CDR3 totals 12 residues. Germline V lookup: CDR1 LNHDA, CDR2 SQIVND (reference sequence). In nucleotides, the CDR3 is TGTGCCAGTAGTAGCGGAGTTTCCACCGTATATTTT. Amino acids: CASSSGVSTVYF.

This rearrangement joins TRBV9 to TRBJ2-7, with a tentative D call TRBD1 (5 bases). V was trimmed by 0 bases and J by 4 bases, leaving 11 bases between them. Germline assignment: CDR1 SGDLS and CDR2 YYNGEE. This CDR3 is 14 amino acids long. CDR3 coding DNA: TGTGCCAGCAGCGTAGGTCGACAGAATTACGAGCAGTACTTC. It specifies CASSVGRQNYEQYF.

The chain joins TRBV5-1 to TRBJ2-1, with D tentatively TRBD2 (5 bases). V lost 1 base and J lost 8, with 13 bases in between. Germline V lookup: CDR1 SGHRS, CDR2 YFSETQ. This CDR3 region has 14 residues. CDR3 loop: CASSLRVAEDEQFF. CDR3 nucleotide sequence: TGCGCCAGCAGCTTGAGAGTGGCGGAGGATGAGCAGTTCTTC.

V gene TRBV3-1 (or the pseudogene TRBV3-2) combines with J gene TRBJ2-5, with a weak D call TRBD2 (6 bases). Trimming removed 2 bases at V and 5 bases at J, with 12 bases between. Per germline, CDR1 LGHDT and CDR2 YNNKEL (reference sequence). This CDR3 comprises 14 residues. The CDR3 sequence: CASSQTGGGETQYF. The CDR3 DNA reads TGTGCCAGCAGCCAAACCGGTGGGGGGGAGACCCAGTACTTC.

The V gene is TRBV7-3, the J gene TRBJ2-1; maybe TRBD2 (6 bases). Looked up from germline, CDR1 is SGHTA and CDR2 is FQGTGA. This CDR3 has 15 residues. The V and J ends lost 1 base and 3 bases respectively, with 10 bases between them. This CDR3 reads CASSLSQDYYNEQFF. CDR3 sequence (DNA): TGTGCCAGCAGCTTAAGTCAGGACTACTACAATGAGCAGTTCTTC.

The rearrangement uses TRBV5-5 and TRBJ2-3; D is perhaps TRBD1 (6 bases). Germline V gives CDR1 SGHKS, CDR2 YYEKEE (reference sequence). Trimming shortened V by 4 bases and J by 1 base, and 13 bases separated the two germline ends. The CDR3 has 15 amino acids. Here the CDR3 DNA reads TGTGCCAGCAGCCCTCCGGGACACCGCACAGATACGCAGTATTTT. Translation gives CASSPPGHRTDTQYF.

The chain has TRBV7-2 and TRBJ2-7; D is perhaps TRBD1 (5 bases). This CDR3 is 16 amino acids long. Germline assignment: CDR1 SGHTA and CDR2 FQGNSA. V lost 2 bases to trimming and J lost 0 bases, with 14 bases between them. The DNA of the CDR3 is TGTGCCAGCAGCTTAACGCAGGGCCACAGCTCCTACGAGCAGTACTTC. Encoded protein: CASSLTQGHSSYEQYF.